The source of this TCR beta chain is a study of blood T cell repertoires in COVID-19. In the authors' methods: Quantification of nucleated cells was approximated via reference gene primer amplification. The assay was immunoSEQ multiplex PCR, and TCRdb's table has in-frame clones only and misses some. V, J and clone size are taken as reported in that table, and D and trimming were inferred from the DNA itself. This repertoire shows 200,000 to 250,000 clones, under 95% found once; its top ten account for approximately 1.2%. CDR3 length equals 11 residues. CDR1 and CDR2 (germline): SGDLS, YYNGEE. With 3 bases removed from V and 9 bases from J, the gap between germline ends came to 8 bases.

Sample: peripheral blood. This sequence joins TRBV9 and TRBJ2-3, with a weak D call TRBD1 (6 bases). The TCR originated in a man in his thirties or forties with acute or convalescent COVID-19. The CDR3 here is CASSDQGTQYF. The CDR3 DNA sequence: TGTGCCAGCAGCGACCAGGGGACGCAGTATTTT. Variable domain in full (rest from reference TRBV9 and TRBJ2-3): DSGVTQTPKHLITATGQRVTLRCSPRSGDLSVYWYQQSLDQGLQFLIQYYNGEERAKGNILERFSAQQFPDLHSELNLSSLELGDSALYFCASSDQGTQYFGPGTRLTVL.